These 27 T cell receptor beta chains came from one sample sequenced in a study of T cell repertoires in cytomegalovirus infection. These receptors have no known antigen. Each CDR3 protein gets one entry after TCRdb re-called the reads with MiXCR. Among approximately 270,000 distinct CDR3 sequences, 22% were seen once, and the ten largest hold roughly 19%. The source material was cultured PBMCs, sampled from culture after CMV antigen stimulation. The receptor source for this set is a human donor in good health (CMV status not recorded). Some clones in this sample may be carry-over from other donors' samples.

Ten or more counts support this clonotype. The V gene is TRBV28, the J gene TRBJ1-2, with D tentatively TRBD1 (5 bases). Germline V CDR1 and CDR2: MDHEN, SYDVKM. CDR3 length: 14 amino acids. Trimming cost V 2 bases and J 8 bases, with 15 bases left between them. The CDR3 sequence: CASSLQGSVRGYTF. The DNA for the CDR3 is TGTGCCAGCAGTTTACAGGGTTCGGTGCGGGGCTACACCTTC.

The chain carries TRBV19 and TRBJ2-1, with D hard to call. CDR1 and CDR2 from the germline V gene are LNHDA and SQIVND (reference sequence). The CDR3 runs 11 residues. V lost 1 base to trimming and J lost 10 bases, with 5 bases between them. CDR3 in amino acids: CASSIAAEQFF. For the CDR3, the DNA is TGTGCCAGTAGTATAGCGGCGGAGCAGTTCTTC.

In this sample, this clonotype turned up a few times. The genes are TRBV7-6 and TRBJ2-7; D remains unclear. Germline lookup yields CDR1 SGHVS and CDR2 FNYEAQ. With 5 bases removed from V and 3 bases from J, the gap between germline ends came to 11 bases. There are 13 residues in the CDR3. In DNA form, the CDR3 reads TGTGCCAGCAGCCCGACCACGTACTACGAGCAGTACTTC. Its protein is CASSPTTYYEQYF.

This clonotype was counted a few times. This chain joins TRBV28 and TRBJ2-1; TRBD2 matches at 14 bases. The CDR3 runs 16 residues. Germline lookup yields CDR1 MDHEN and CDR2 SYDVKM. The trim removed 4 bases at V and 8 bases at J, leaving 7 bases unmatched. This chain's CDR3 is CASSSGTSGSGDEQFF. The CDR3 region has the DNA TGTGCCAGCAGTTCTGGGACTAGCGGGAGTGGCGATGAGCAGTTCTTC.

The chain links TRBV4-1 to TRBJ2-7, with TRBD1 identical over 8 bases. Germline CDR1 reads MGHRA; CDR2 reads YSYEKL. The junction had 5 bases not matched to a gene; V was cut back by 0 bases and J by 7 bases. The length of the CDR3 is 14 residues. For the CDR3, the DNA is TGCGCCAGCAGCCAAGATTCCAGGGGGCGTGAGCAGTACTTC. Amino acid sequence: CASSQDSRGREQYF.

This clonotype was recorded many times. The gene calls are TRBV10-3 and TRBJ2-5; maybe TRBD1 (6 bases). This CDR3 region has 14 residues. With 5 bases removed from V and 5 bases from J, the gap between germline ends came to 15 bases. Germline values: CDR1 ENHRY, CDR2 SYGVKD. CDR3 nucleotides: TGTGCCATCAGTCGACAGGATAGGGGGGAGACCCAGTACTTC. This codes for CAISRQDRGETQYF.

There are many counts of this clonotype. This sequence joins TRBV7-8 and TRBJ2-4; TRBD1 agrees at 7 bases. V trimming: 1 base; J trimming: 8 bases; junction bases outside the gene matches: 2. Germline V gene data show CDR1 as SGHVS and CDR2 as FQNEAQ. This CDR3 region has 13 residues. CDR3 sequence: CASSLGDSYIQYF. In DNA form, the CDR3 reads TGTGCCAGCAGCTTAGGGGACAGCTACATTCAGTACTTC.

The table lists this clonotype with many counts. The rearrangement links TRBV7-2 to TRBJ2-1, with TRBD2 identical over 10 bases. The CDR3 totals 16 residues. V lost 5 bases, J lost 5 bases, and 9 bases stayed unmatched. Germline CDR1 and CDR2: SGHTA and FQGNSA. The CDR3 bases are TGTGCCAGCAGCCGGCGGACTAGCGGCTACAACAATGAGCAGTTCTTC. It codes for CASSRRTSGYNNEQFF.

This clonotype was seen more than once but under ten times. This chain links TRBV19 with TRBJ2-2; a weak D match, TRBD1 (6 bases). CDR1 and CDR2 (germline): LNHDA, SQIVND (reference sequence). Trimming cost V 7 bases and J 2 bases, with 23 bases left between them. This CDR3 has 18 residues. The CDR3: CASTYRQGRAQNTGELFF. The DNA of the CDR3 is TGTGCCAGTACCTATAGGCAGGGGCGAGCACAAAACACCGGGGAGCTGTTTTTT. The full variable domain, its missing parts supplied by reference TRBV19 and TRBJ2-2, is DGGITQSPKYLFRKEGQNVTLSCEQNLNHDAMYWYRQDPGQGLRLIYYSQIVNDFQKGDIAEGYSVSREKKESFPLTVTSAQKNPTAFYLCASTYRQGRAQNTGELFFGEGSRLTVL.

The chain joins TRBV19 to TRBJ1-1; a possible D gene is TRBD1 (5 bases). Germline V lookup: CDR1 LNHDA, CDR2 SQIVND (reference sequence). CDR3 length: 17 amino acids. The V gene lost 1 base and the J gene lost 0 bases, with 15 bases spanning the gap. CDR3 sequence (DNA): TGTGCCAGTAGTATAGTACCAGGGAGCGCCATGAACACTGAAGCTTTCTTT. It specifies CASSIVPGSAMNTEAFF.

The chain links TRBV9 to TRBJ2-7; unclear D gene. CDR1 and CDR2 from the germline V gene are SGDLS and YYNGEE. CDR3 size: 14 residues. With 0 bases removed from V and 1 base from J, the gap between germline ends came to 8 bases. CDR3 nucleotides: TGTGCCAGCAGCGTAGTGTGGGGTTCCTACGAGCAGTACTTC. As protein: CASSVVWGSYEQYF.

This clonotype has more than one count but fewer than ten. The chain combines TRBV4-1 with TRBJ1-1; 7 bases agree with TRBD1. This CDR3 is 13 amino acids long. Trimming took 8 bases from V and 6 from J; bases not matched to a gene: 9. Germline values: CDR1 MGHRA, CDR2 YSYEKL. CDR3 DNA sequence: TGCGCCAGCTCCCTCAGGGGGGGGGCTGAAGCTTTCTTT. Encoded protein: CASSLRGGAEAFF.

J is TRBJ2-7 and V is TRBV4-1; 10 positions agree with TRBD2. CDR3 length equals 17 residues. Germline assignment: CDR1 MGHRA and CDR2 YSYEKL. Trimming removed 1 base from V and 0 bases from J; junction bases left unmatched: 6. The CDR3 DNA sequence: TGCGCCAGCAGCCAAGGACTAGCGGGTTACCGCTCCTACGAGCAGTACGTC. Protein product: CASSQGLAGYRSYEQYV.

The V call is TRBV27, the J call TRBJ1-2; D gene ambiguous. With 6 bases removed from V and 4 bases from J, the gap between germline ends came to 21 bases. Germline V gene data show CDR1 as MNHEY and CDR2 as SMNVEV (reference sequence). The CDR3 totals 16 residues. As DNA, the CDR3 is TGTGCCAGCAGCCCCCGGGAGGCCAAGACGGGCTATGGCTACACCTTC. Translating it yields CASSPREAKTGYGYTF.

This clonotype has at least ten counts. V and J are TRBV6-1 and TRBJ2-1, with 7 nucleotides matching TRBD2. The CDR3 covers 14 residues. V shed 7 bases and J 9 bases; nucleotides not matched to a gene: 12. Germline V lookup: CDR1 MNHNS, CDR2 SASEGT. CDR3 sequence reads: CASKVADIAGEQFF. The CDR3 nucleotides are TGTGCCAGCAAGGTTGCGGATATAGCGGGTGAGCAGTTCTTC.

A few counts support this clonotype. The rearrangement uses TRBV28 and TRBJ1-1; D perhaps matches TRBD1 (5 bases). This CDR3 comprises 11 residues. Trimming pared 8 bases from V and 4 bases from J, leaving 8 bases between. Germline V gene sequence: CDR1 MDHEN, CDR2 SYDVKM. The CDR3 DNA follows: TGTGCCAGCGGGGCGGCCACTGAAGCTTTCTTT. Amino acid sequence: CASGAATEAFF.

This clonotype was seen a few times. The chain joins TRBV27 to TRBJ2-7; D may be TRBD1 (5 bases). The CDR3 totals 15 residues. The germline gives CDR1 MNHEY, CDR2 SMNVEV (reference sequence). The germline V and J ends were trimmed by 2 bases and 2 bases, with 13 bases remaining between them. CDR3 nucleotide sequence: TGTGCCAGCAGTTTAAGGGCCAGGGTAACCTACGAGCAGTACTTC. The encoded protein is CASSLRARVTYEQYF.

This clonotype has only one observation. This sequence joins TRBV5-6 and TRBJ1-1; D ambiguous. The CDR3 is 15 residues long. The V end was cut by 3 bases, the J end by 2 bases, with 14 bases between. Looked up from germline, CDR1 is SGHDT and CDR2 is YYEEEE. CDR3 loop: CASSYPTSPNTEAFF. CDR3 DNA sequence: TGTGCCAGCAGCTACCCCACGAGCCCAAACACTGAAGCTTTCTTT.

This clonotype has a handful of counts. This CDR3 reads CATSRVPFVRSSYEQYV. For the CDR3, the DNA is TGTGCCACCAGCAGAGTGCCCTTTGTGCGGAGCTCCTACGAGCAGTACGTC. This sequence joins TRBV15 and TRBJ2-7; D is unclear. The germline gives CDR1 LNHNV, CDR2 YYDKDF (reference sequence). This CDR3 comprises 17 residues. V lost 1 base and J 0 bases, leaving 16 bases between the germline ends.

The chain uses TRBV6-2 or TRBV6-3 and TRBJ1-2; D gene unclear. CDR1 MNHEY and CDR2 SVGEGT come from the germline V gene. V lost 2 bases and J 8 bases, leaving 12 bases between the germline ends. CDR3 size: 13 residues. CDR3 DNA: TGTGCCAGCAGTTACCTCCCTCGGACGGGCTACACCTTC. Translated: CASSYLPRTGYTF.

This clonotype was seen only a few times. CDR3 coding DNA: TGTGCCGCGGGACTAGCGGGATCAAATGAGCAGTTCTTC. Encoded protein: CAAGLAGSNEQFF. The rearrangement uses TRBV6-2 or TRBV6-3 and TRBJ2-1; 13 bases are a match to TRBD2. The CDR3 runs to 13 residues. Germline V CDR1 and CDR2: MNHEY, SVGEGT. With V trimmed by 11 bases and J by 7 bases, 5 bases remained unmatched.

This clonotype was detected many times. The CDR3 DNA is TGTGCCAGCAGCCGCTTGGGCGGGTATCAACAAGAGACCCAGTACTTC. Translated, it gives CASSRLGGYQQETQYF. The J gene is TRBJ2-5, the V gene TRBV7-2, with a tentative D call TRBD2 (5 bases). This CDR3 spans 16 amino acids. The germline V gene encodes CDR1 SGHTA and CDR2 FQGNSA. V lost 5 bases, J lost 2 bases, and 18 bases lay in between.

The table lists this clonotype with a few counts. This chain uses TRBV12-3 or TRBV12-4 with TRBJ2-3; maybe TRBD2 (5 bases). This CDR3 spans 14 amino acids. V was trimmed by 3 bases and J by 4 bases, leaving 11 bases between them. DNA of the CDR3: TGTGCCAGCAGTTTTGCCGGGGTGGCAGATACGCAGTATTTT. Its translation is CASSFAGVADTQYF.

The chain is built from TRBV6-1 and TRBJ2-2, with D maybe TRBD2 (5 bases). The CDR3 has 14 amino acids. Trimming left V 8 bases short and J 4 bases short, with 14 bases between. The V gene's germline CDR1 is MNHNS and CDR2 SASEGT. In DNA, the CDR3 is TGTGCCAGCCTCGACACTGCGGGCACCGGGGAGCTGTTTTTT. This translates into CASLDTAGTGELFF.

In its sample, this clonotype was seen once. This chain links TRBV7-2 with TRBJ2-3, with TRBD2 matching over 11 bases. The germline V gene has CDR1 SGHTA and CDR2 FQGNSA. Unmatched junction bases numbered 4, after V lost 4 bases and J lost 1 base. The CDR3 has 16 residues. CDR3 in amino acids: CASSSISGRGTDTQYF. In nucleotides, the CDR3 is TGTGCCAGCAGCTCCATTAGCGGGAGGGGCACAGATACGCAGTATTTT.

This clonotype was picked up many times. The chain has TRBV7-2 and TRBJ2-1; D gene ambiguous. The CDR3 has 15 amino acids. Germline V gene sequence: CDR1 SGHTA, CDR2 FQGNSA. The V gene lost 4 bases and the J gene lost 0 bases, with 10 bases spanning the gap. The CDR3 bases are TGTGCCAGCAGCTCCGATCCCAGCTCCTACAATGAGCAGTTCTTC. This translates into CASSSDPSSYNEQFF. The full variable domain, completed using reference TRBV7-2 and TRBJ2-1, is GAGVSQSPSNKVTEKGKDVELRCDPISGHTALYWYRQSLGQGLEFLIYFQGNSAPDKSGLPSDRFSAERTGGSVSTLTIQRTQQEDSAVYLCASSSDPSSYNEQFFGPGTRLTVL.

Only a few counts were recorded for this clonotype. V usage is TRBV4-3 and J usage is TRBJ2-1; 7 bases agree with TRBD2. V was clipped by 0 bases and J by 8 bases; unmatched bases: 7. The CDR3 spans 15 residues. Germline-derived CDR1 and CDR2 are LGHNA and YSLEER. CDR3 DNA sequence: TGCGCCAGCAGCCAAGAATGGGACTATTCGCATGAGCAGTTCTTC. Encoded protein: CASSQEWDYSHEQFF.